These 13 T cell receptor beta chains originate from one sample sequenced in a study of Graves' ophthalmopathy and Graves' hyperthyroidism. Amplification targeted the TCR beta CDR3 regions, with RNA transcripts as the source material. HTBI primers served in a first-round RT-PCR, which a second-round multiplex PCR followed. MiXCR, applied by TCRdb to the multiplex PCR reads, yields one record per CDR3 protein. The data hold 300,000 to 400,000 distinct CDR3 sequences, with 17% observed a single time. Input material: peripheral blood. The receptors stem from an adult woman with stable Graves' hyperthyroidism.

This chain links TRBV6-1 with TRBJ1-1; possibly TRBD1 for D (5 bases). V lost 8 bases and J lost 10, with 23 bases in between. Looked up from germline, CDR1 is MNHNS and CDR2 is SASEGT. The CDR3 totals 14 residues. The CDR3 DNA is TGTGCCAGCGCCAGGGACTTCCCTGCTAGGAGAGCTTTCTTT. This gives the protein CASARDFPARRAFF.

This clonotype has at least ten counts. The rearrangement links TRBV29-1 to TRBJ2-2; 7 bases line up with TRBD1. V lost 6 bases to trimming and J lost 6 bases; unmatched junction nucleotides: 4. The CDR3 is 12 residues long. CDR1 SQVTM and CDR2 ANQGSEA come from the germline V gene. The CDR3 DNA follows: TGCAGCGTGTACAGGGGAGCCGGGGAGCTGTTTTTT. This codes for CSVYRGAGELFF.

In its sample, this clonotype was seen many times. The V and J genes are TRBV5-1 and TRBJ2-7; 7 nucleotides agree with TRBD2. From germline, CDR1 is SGHRS and CDR2 YFSETQ. After removal of 5 bases from V and 11 bases from J, the junction contained 16 bases not matched to a gene. The CDR3 covers 14 residues. The CDR3 bases are TGCGCCAGCAGTTCAATCTCAGGCGGGAGCGACGAGTACTTC. It codes for CASSSISGGSDEYF.

Many counts were recorded for this clonotype. The chain joins TRBV3-1 to TRBJ1-6, with D possibly being TRBD1 (5 bases). V lost 6 bases and J lost 8, with 20 bases in between. Germline V gene sequence: CDR1 LGHDT, CDR2 YNNKEL (reference sequence). CDR3 length: 16 residues. The CDR3 spells CASSSRTLRQDSPLHF. CDR3 nucleotides: TGTGCCAGCAGTTCTCGGACACTCAGGCAGGATTCACCCCTCCACTTT.

The rearrangement links TRBV7-9 to TRBJ1-1; the D gene is possibly TRBD1 (6 bases). In germline, CDR1 is SEHNR, CDR2 FQNEAQ (reference sequence). The CDR3 is 15 amino acids. V lost 3 bases to trimming and J lost 6 bases, with 17 bases between them. Here the CDR3 reads CASSFLTGQGPEAFF. The CDR3 nucleotides read TGTGCCAGCAGCTTTCTTACAGGGCAGGGGCCTGAAGCTTTCTTT.

This clonotype was recorded many times. The chain recombines TRBV6-1 with TRBJ2-7; D gene unclear. CDR3 size: 15 residues. Looked up from germline, CDR1 is MNHNS and CDR2 is SASEGT. V was trimmed by 2 bases and J by 3 bases, leaving 14 bases between them. CDR3: CASSESGGRLYEQYF. The CDR3 nucleotides are TGTGCCAGCAGTGAATCGGGTGGGCGGCTCTACGAGCAGTACTTC.

This clonotype showed up many times. This chain uses TRBV27 with TRBJ2-5, with 10 bases lining up with TRBD2. The CDR3 is 15 amino acids. Germline V CDR1 and CDR2: MNHEY, SMNVEV (reference sequence). V lost 5 bases to trimming and J lost 7 bases; unmatched junction nucleotides: 10. CDR3 sequence (DNA): TGTGCCAGCAGTCCCGGACTAGCGGCCCTCAGGACCCAGTACTTC. Encoded protein: CASSPGLAALRTQYF.

This clonotype was counted at least ten times. The chain joins TRBV11-3 to TRBJ2-7; maybe TRBD1 (7 bases). The CDR3 is 19 amino acids. The germline V and J ends were trimmed by 2 bases and 2 bases, with 25 bases remaining between them. The germline CDR1 and CDR2 sequences are SGHNT and YENEEA. The chain's CDR3 is CASSLLGRGELGTPYEQYF. The DNA for the CDR3 is TGTGCCAGCAGCTTACTGGGCAGGGGGGAACTAGGGACTCCCTACGAGCAGTACTTC.

Turning to this clonotype: A much larger clone is a single base away; this may be a read error. The chain uses TRBV6-2 or TRBV6-3 and TRBJ2-7; 12 positions match TRBD2. Germline V gene lookup returns CDR1 MNHEY and CDR2 SVGEGT. The CDR3 is 12 residues long. The CDR3 protein is CATGLAGYKQDF. The CDR3 DNA reads as TGTGCCACCGGACTAGCGGGATACAAGCAGGACTTC.

This clonotype showed up many times. V is TRBV7-2 and J is TRBJ1-1; possible D gene TRBD1, 5 bases. CDR1 is SGHTA, CDR2 FQGNSA, per germline. The V end lost 5 bases, the J end lost 8 bases, and 12 bases lay between the germline ends. This CDR3 has 12 amino acids. CDR3 nucleotides: TGTGCCAGCAGCCCATACGGGGGGGAAGCTTTCTTT. As protein: CASSPYGGEAFF.

This clonotype was counted many times. The gene calls are TRBV7-2 and TRBJ2-7, with 9 bases aligning to TRBD1. V lost 8 bases and J lost 3; bases outside the gene matches: 8. Germline V gene sequence: CDR1 SGHTA, CDR2 FQGNSA. This CDR3 has 14 amino acids. For the CDR3, the DNA is TGTGCCAGCGGGGACCGGGACAGGGTCTACGAGCAGTACTTC. This encodes CASGDRDRVYEQYF.

This clonotype was seen at least ten times. This rearrangement joins TRBV6-1 to TRBJ1-3; D possibly corresponds to TRBD1 (5 bases). This CDR3 region has 14 residues. The V end was cut by 6 bases, the J end by 2 bases, with 11 bases between. Germline V CDR1 and CDR2: MNHNS, SASEGT. CDR3 residues: CASRGVSTGNTIYF. The CDR3 DNA is TGTGCCAGCAGGGGGGTTTCGACTGGAAACACCATATATTTT.

This clonotype was picked up one time. The chain links TRBV28 to TRBJ2-5; 8 positions agree with TRBD2. Germline CDR1 MDHEN, CDR2 SYDVKM. The CDR3 has 14 amino acids. Unmatched junction bases numbered 7, after V lost 5 bases and J lost 5 bases. As DNA, the CDR3 is TGTGCCAGCAGTCGGACTAGCAGGTCGGAGACCCAGTACTTC. Protein product: CASSRTSRSETQYF. The whole variable domain, remainder taken from reference TRBV28 and TRBJ2-5, is DVKVTQSSRYLVKRTGEKVFLECVQDMDHENMFWYRQDPGLGLRLIYFSYDVKMKEKGDIPEGYSVSREKKERFSLILESASTNQTSMYLCASSRTSRSETQYFGPGTRLLVL.